The subject of this entry is one T cell receptor (beta chain). Its antigen is not identified. This PCR relied on a set of 60 Vbeta primers and 13 Jbeta primers. Clones were read by immunoSEQ multiplex PCR, and TCRdb kept only the in-frame ones, dropping some. The repertoire holds 150,000 to 200,000 clones, with about three quarters as singletons. This specimen comes from a study of cytomegalovirus exposure and HLA in healthy donors. Germline CDR1 reads SGHRS; CDR2 reads YFSETQ. V lost 0 bases, J lost 8 bases, and 11 bases lay in between. The CDR3 has 13 amino acids. The study's findings and limits: Follow-up analysis found HLA locus-dependent TCR association rates, highest for DRB1 and lowest for HLA-C. Researchers left out some V segments, among them TRBV6-2 and TRBV6-3, as indistinguishable. Being productive about 87% or about 30% of the time was typical of most TCR beta V segments in an earlier analysis.

The sequenced sample was PBMCs. The receptor was derived from a man between 35 and 55 years old in good health and CMV-seronegative. The gene calls are TRBV5-1 and TRBJ1-2; possibly TRBD1 for D (5 bases). CDR3: CASSLAGGEGYTF. In DNA form, the CDR3 reads TGCGCCAGCAGCTTGGCGGGGGGGGAAGGCTACACCTTC.